The T cell receptor (beta chain) under discussion was sequenced for a study of blood T cells in healthy people across ages. Next came a second PCR, run for about 7 to 12 cycles, which used a sample-barcoded 5' primer along with a J-beta primer mix. TCRdb re-called the 5' RACE reads with MiXCR, one entry per CDR3 protein. The sample has under 1 million distinct CDR3 sequences; under 45% are singletons. Isolating PBMCs gave at least 6 million of these cells per sample. Germline lookup yields CDR1 SEHNR and CDR2 FQNEAQ (reference sequence). Trimming shortened V by 1 base and J by 7 bases, and 17 bases separated the two germline ends. The CDR3 consists of 16 residues.

The rearrangement links TRBV7-9 to TRBJ1-5; D might be TRBD1 (6 bases). What was sequenced was blood. This clonotype was obtained from a man in his sixties in good health. This CDR3 is CASSLGGQGELQPQHF. CDR3 sequence (DNA): TGTGCCAGCAGCTTAGGGGGGCAGGGCGAGCTGCAGCCCCAGCATTTT.